This T cell receptor (beta chain) comes out of a study of identical twins. Study results and limitations: Excess sharing by twins proved weaker in beta out-of-frame sequences. For cord blood, abundant beta clonotypes had fewer insertions, unlike memory repertoires, which showed none.

MiXCR, applied by TCRdb to the 5' RACE reads, yields one record per CDR3 protein. In the table there are more than 400,000 distinct CDR3 sequences, around 15% of which are singletons. As regards this clonotype: What it binds is unknown.

The donors were all healthy and Caucasian. This CDR3 spans 15 amino acids. CDR1 and CDR2 from the germline V gene are SGHRS and YFSETQ. V was shortened by 4 bases and J by 0 bases, with 11 bases between the two germline ends. These records were also assigned to another study, of yellow fever vaccine responses in identical twins.

The clonotype originates from a woman between 18 and 29 years old in good health. The rearrangement uses TRBV5-1 and TRBJ2-1; weak D call: TRBD2 (5 bases). The specimen sequenced was CD4+ T cells sorted from blood. This chain's CDR3 is CASSISVSSYNEQFF. The CDR3 region has the DNA TGCGCCAGCAGCATTAGCGTCAGCTCCTACAATGAGCAGTTCTTC.